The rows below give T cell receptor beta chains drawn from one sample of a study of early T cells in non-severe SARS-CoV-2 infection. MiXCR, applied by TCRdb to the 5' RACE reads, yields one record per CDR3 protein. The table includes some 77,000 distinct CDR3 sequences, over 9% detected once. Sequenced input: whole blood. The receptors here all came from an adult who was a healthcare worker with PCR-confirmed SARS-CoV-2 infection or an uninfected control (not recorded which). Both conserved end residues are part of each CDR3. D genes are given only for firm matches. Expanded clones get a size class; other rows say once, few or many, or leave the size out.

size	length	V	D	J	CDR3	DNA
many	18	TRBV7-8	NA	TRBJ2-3	CASSLPKPGTPNTDTQYF	TGTGCCAGCAGCTTACCTAAGCCCGGGACGCCAAACACAGATACGCAGTATTTT
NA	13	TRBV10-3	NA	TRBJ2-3	CAISSHLEDTQYF	TGTGCCATCAGTTCACACCTCGAAGATACGCAGTATTTT
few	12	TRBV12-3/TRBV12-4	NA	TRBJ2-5	CASTRDQETQYF	TGTGCCAGCACCCGGGACCAAGAGACCCAGTACTTC
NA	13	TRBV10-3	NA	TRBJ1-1	CAISGTPNTEAFF	TGTGCCATCAGCGGGACACCGAACACTGAAGCTTTCTTT
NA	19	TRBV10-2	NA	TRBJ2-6	CASSESSLIGASGANVLTF	TGCGCCAGCAGTGAGTCGTCGTTGATCGGAGCTTCTGGGGCCAACGTCCTGACTTTC
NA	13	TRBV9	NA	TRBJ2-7	CASSVAGSYEQYF	TGTGCCAGCAGCGTAGCCGGCTCCTACGAGCAGTACTTC
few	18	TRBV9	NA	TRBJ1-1	CASSVGGTDGLMNTEAFF	TGTGCCAGCAGCGTAGGGGGGACGGACGGACTAATGAACACTGAAGCTTTCTTT
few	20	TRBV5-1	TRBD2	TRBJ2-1	CASSLAPGTSGRGSYNEQFF	TGCGCCAGCAGCTTGGCCCCTGGGACTAGCGGGAGGGGGTCCTACAATGAGCAGTTCTTC
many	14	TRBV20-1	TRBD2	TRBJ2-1	CSARDGLARNEQFF	TGCAGTGCTAGAGACGGACTAGCTCGCAATGAGCAGTTCTTC
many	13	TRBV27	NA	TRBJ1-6	CASTLNRVSPLHF	TGTGCCAGCACTCTAAACAGGGTTTCACCCCTCCACTTT
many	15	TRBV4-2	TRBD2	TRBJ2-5	CASSQIIAGEETQYF	TGTGCCAGCAGCCAGATAATTGCGGGGGAGGAGACCCAGTACTTC
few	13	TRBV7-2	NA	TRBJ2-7	CASSLVGTYEQYF	TGTGCCAGCAGCTTAGTGGGGACCTACGAGCAGTACTTC
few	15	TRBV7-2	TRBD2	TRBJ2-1	CASSKEGLAGGEQFF	TGTGCCAGCAGCAAGGAGGGACTAGCGGGAGGGGAGCAGTTCTTC
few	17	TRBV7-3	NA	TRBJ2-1	CASSPSVGGSMGDEQFF	TGTGCCAGCAGCCCATCGGTAGGAGGGAGTATGGGCGATGAGCAGTTCTTC
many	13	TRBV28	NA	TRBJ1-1	CASSLRRNTEAFF	TGTGCCAGCAGTTTAAGGCGGAACACTGAAGCTTTCTTT
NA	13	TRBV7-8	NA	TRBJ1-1	CASSLGVTASPGF	TGTGCCAGCAGCTTAGGGGTGACAGCTTCCCCCGGCTTT
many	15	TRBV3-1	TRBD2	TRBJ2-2	CASSQGREHTGELFF	TGTGCCAGCAGCCAAGGGCGGGAGCACACCGGGGAGCTGTTTTTT
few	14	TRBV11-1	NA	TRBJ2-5	CASSLFRDGETQYF	TGTGCCAGCAGCTTATTCCGGGACGGGGAGACCCAGTACTTC
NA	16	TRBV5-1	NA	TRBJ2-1	CASSLAAWRTYNEQFF	TGCGCCAGCAGCTTGGCGGCGTGGAGAACCTACAATGAGCAGTTCTTC
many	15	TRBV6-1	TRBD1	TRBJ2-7	CASSDPGQTPYEQYF	TGTGCCAGCAGTGATCCGGGACAGACGCCCTACGAGCAGTACTTC
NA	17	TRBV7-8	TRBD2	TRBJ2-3	CASSSRWGGLVGDTQYF	TGTGCCAGCAGCTCAAGGTGGGGGGGACTCGTGGGAGATACGCAGTATTTT
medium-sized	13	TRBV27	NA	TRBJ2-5	CASSSIGLETQYF	TGTGCCAGCAGTTCCATTGGTCTGGAGACCCAGTACTTC
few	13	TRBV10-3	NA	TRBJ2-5	CAHQRGHQETQYF	TGTGCCCATCAAAGGGGACACCAAGAGACCCAGTACTTC
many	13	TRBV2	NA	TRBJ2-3	CASSDDNTDTQYF	TGTGCCAGCAGTGACGACAACACAGATACGCAGTATTTT
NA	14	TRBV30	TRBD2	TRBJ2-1	CAWSRASGSNEQFF	TGTGCCTGGAGTAGGGCTAGCGGGTCAAATGAGCAGTTCTTC
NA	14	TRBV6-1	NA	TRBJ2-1	CASSAGPAENEQFF	TGTGCCAGCAGTGCTGGTCCGGCTGAGAATGAGCAGTTCTTC
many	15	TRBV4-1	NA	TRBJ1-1	CASSQVQGKNTEAFF	TGCGCCAGCAGCCAAGTTCAGGGTAAGAACACTGAAGCTTTCTTT
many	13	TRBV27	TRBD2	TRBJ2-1	CASSIGTSNEQFF	TGTGCCAGCAGTATAGGGACTAGCAATGAGCAGTTCTTC
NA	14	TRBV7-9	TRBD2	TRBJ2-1	CASSQTGGSSEQFF	TGTGCCAGCAGTCAGACCGGGGGGAGTAGTGAGCAGTTCTTC
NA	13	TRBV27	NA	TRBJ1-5	CASKERSNQPQHF	TGTGCCAGCAAAGAAAGGAGCAATCAGCCCCAGCATTTT
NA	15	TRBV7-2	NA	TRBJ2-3	CASSLVVSPTDTQYF	TGTGCCAGCAGCTTGGTGGTCTCCCCCACAGATACGCAGTATTTT
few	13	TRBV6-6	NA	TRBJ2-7	CASSYEGEYEQYF	TGTGCCAGCAGTTACGAGGGGGAGTACGAGCAGTACTTC
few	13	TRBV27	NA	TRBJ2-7	CASSGGPSYEQYF	TGTGCCAGCAGTGGGGGTCCATCCTACGAGCAGTACTTC
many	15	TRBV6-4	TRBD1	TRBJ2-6	CASSEQGPGANVLTF	TGTGCCAGCAGTGAACAGGGGCCCGGGGCCAACGTCCTGACTTTC
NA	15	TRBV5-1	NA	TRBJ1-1	CASSFYQQKNTEAFF	TGCGCCAGCAGCTTCTACCAACAGAAGAACACTGAAGCTTTCTTT
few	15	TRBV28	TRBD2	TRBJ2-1	CASRPGAGGPYEQFF	TGTGCCAGCAGGCCTGGGGCGGGAGGGCCTTATGAGCAGTTCTTC
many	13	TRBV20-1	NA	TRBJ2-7	CSASPTAAYEQYF	TGCAGTGCTAGCCCCACGGCCGCCTACGAGCAGTACTTC
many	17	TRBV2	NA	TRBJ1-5	CASSEQQPFNSNQPQHF	TGTGCCAGCAGTGAACAACAGCCTTTTAATAGCAATCAGCCCCAGCATTTT
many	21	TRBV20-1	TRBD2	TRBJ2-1	CSARDQWSGTSGSSSYNEQFF	TGCAGTGCTAGAGATCAATGGTCCGGGACTAGCGGGTCGAGCTCCTACAATGAGCAGTTCTTC
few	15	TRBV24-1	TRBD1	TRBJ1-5	CATSESGTGYQPQHF	TGTGCCACCAGTGAATCCGGGACAGGCTATCAGCCCCAGCATTTT
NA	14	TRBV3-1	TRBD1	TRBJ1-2	CASSPGTGTYGYTF	TGTGCCAGCAGCCCCGGGACAGGGACCTATGGCTACACCTTC
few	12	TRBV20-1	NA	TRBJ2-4	CSGELAENIQYF	TGCAGTGGGGAGTTAGCTGAAAACATTCAGTACTTC
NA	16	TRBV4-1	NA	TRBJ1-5	CASKSTGLASNQPQHF	TGCGCCAGCAAGTCCACGGGGCTGGCTAGCAATCAGCCCCAGCATTTT
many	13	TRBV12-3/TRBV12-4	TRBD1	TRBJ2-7	CASSLTGPREQYF	TGTGCCAGCAGCCTGACAGGGCCGCGCGAGCAGTACTTC
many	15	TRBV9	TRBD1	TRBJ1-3	CASSPGTVPGNTIYF	TGTGCCAGCAGCCCCGGGACAGTCCCTGGAAACACCATATATTTT
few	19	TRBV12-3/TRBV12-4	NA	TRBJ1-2	CASSFGIGFSGQQNYGYTF	TGTGCCAGCAGTTTTGGGATAGGCTTTTCCGGACAGCAAAACTATGGCTACACCTTC
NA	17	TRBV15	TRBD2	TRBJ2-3	CATSGGLAGVGPDTQYF	TGTGCCACCAGCGGAGGACTAGCGGGAGTGGGGCCAGATACGCAGTATTTT
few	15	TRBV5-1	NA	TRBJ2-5	CASSLAAGVQETQYF	TGCGCCAGCAGCTTGGCAGCGGGCGTACAAGAGACCCAGTACTTC
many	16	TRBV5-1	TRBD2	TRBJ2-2	CASSHRTQGGTGELFF	TGCGCCAGCAGCCACCGGACGCAGGGAGGGACCGGGGAGCTGTTTTTT